This T cell receptor (beta chain) derives from a study of human T cells and chemical hapten exposure. Study at large: Minor volume differences among pooled libraries chiefly drove per-sample TCR yield variation.

Germline V gene data show CDR1 as SGHRS and CDR2 as YFSETQ. With 4 bases clipped from V and 2 bases from J, the junction kept 9 bases outside the gene matches. The CDR3 has 16 amino acids. Study-level results: Donors' alopecia may make their immune response differ from healthy people's.

TCRdb fed the RACE reads into MiXCR, producing one record per CDR3 protein. The sample has just over 350,000 distinct CDR3 sequences, roughly 6.3% seen once. The time point: patch test 2, 6 weeks after DPC sensitization. Specified treatment: therapeutic diphenylcyclopropenone sensitization with weekly scalp DPC. This clonotype occurred many times. Its antigen is not known. This TCR was sampled from a woman aged 18-35 years with alopecia areata. Some clones in this sample may be carry-over from other donors' samples. This material consisted of whole blood, taken in connection with sensitization to the hapten diphenylcyclopropenone (DPC). The J gene is TRBJ2-3, the V gene TRBV5-1, with 8 bases that match TRBD1. The CDR3 region is CASSPPTGDHTDTQYF. The CDR3 region has the DNA TGCGCCAGCAGCCCGCCGACAGGGGATCACACAGATACGCAGTATTTT.